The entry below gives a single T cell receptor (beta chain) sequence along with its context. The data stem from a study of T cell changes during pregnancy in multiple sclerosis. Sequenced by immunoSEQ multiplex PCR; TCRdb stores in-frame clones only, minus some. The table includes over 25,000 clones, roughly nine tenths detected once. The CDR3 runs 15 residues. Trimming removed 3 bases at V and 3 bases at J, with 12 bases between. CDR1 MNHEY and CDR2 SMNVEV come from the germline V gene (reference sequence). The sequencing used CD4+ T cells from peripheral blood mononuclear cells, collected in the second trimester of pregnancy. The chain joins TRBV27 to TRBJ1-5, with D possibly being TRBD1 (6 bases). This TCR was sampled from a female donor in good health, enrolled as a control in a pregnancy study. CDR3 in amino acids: CASSFSGQLNQPQHF. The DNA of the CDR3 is TGTGCCAGCAGTTTCTCCGGACAGCTCAATCAGCCCCAGCATTTT.